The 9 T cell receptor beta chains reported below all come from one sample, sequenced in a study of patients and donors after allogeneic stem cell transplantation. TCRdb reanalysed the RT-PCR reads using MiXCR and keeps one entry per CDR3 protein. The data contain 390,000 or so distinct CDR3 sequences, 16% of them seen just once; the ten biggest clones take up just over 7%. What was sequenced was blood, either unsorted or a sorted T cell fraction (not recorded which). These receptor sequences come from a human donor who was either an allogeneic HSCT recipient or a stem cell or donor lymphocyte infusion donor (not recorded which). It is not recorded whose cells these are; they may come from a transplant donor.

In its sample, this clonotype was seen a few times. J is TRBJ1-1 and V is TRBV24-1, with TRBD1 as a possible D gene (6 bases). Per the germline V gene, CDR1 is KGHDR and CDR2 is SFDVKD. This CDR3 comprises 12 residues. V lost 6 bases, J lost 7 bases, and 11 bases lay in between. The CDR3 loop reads CATSSGVDEAFF. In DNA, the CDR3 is TGTGCCACCAGTTCAGGGGTGGATGAAGCTTTCTTT.

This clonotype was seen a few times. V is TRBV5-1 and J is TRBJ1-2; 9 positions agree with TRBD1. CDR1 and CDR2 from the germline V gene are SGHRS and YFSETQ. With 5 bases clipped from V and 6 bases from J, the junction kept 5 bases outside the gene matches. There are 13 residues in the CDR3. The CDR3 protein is CASSRRQGDGYTF. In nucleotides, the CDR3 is TGCGCCAGCAGTCGAAGACAGGGGGATGGCTACACCTTC.

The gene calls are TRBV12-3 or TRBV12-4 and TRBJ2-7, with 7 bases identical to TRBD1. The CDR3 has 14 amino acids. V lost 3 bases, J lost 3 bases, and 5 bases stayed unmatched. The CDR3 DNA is TGTGCCAGCAGTTTGACAGGGCTTCTCTACGAGCAGTACTTC. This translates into CASSLTGLLYEQYF.

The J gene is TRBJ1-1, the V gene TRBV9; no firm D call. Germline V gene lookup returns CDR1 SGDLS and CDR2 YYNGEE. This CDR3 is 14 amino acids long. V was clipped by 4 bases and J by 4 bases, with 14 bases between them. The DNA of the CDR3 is TGTGCCAGCAGCCGCACCGGACCGATCACTGAAGCTTTCTTT. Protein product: CASSRTGPITEAFF.

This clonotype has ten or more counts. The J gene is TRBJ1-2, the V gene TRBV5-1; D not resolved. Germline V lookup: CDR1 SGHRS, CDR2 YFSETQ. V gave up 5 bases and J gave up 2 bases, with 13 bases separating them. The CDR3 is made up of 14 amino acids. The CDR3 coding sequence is TGCGCCAGCAGTCTGTTTGAGTCCAACTATGGCTACACCTTC. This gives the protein CASSLFESNYGYTF.

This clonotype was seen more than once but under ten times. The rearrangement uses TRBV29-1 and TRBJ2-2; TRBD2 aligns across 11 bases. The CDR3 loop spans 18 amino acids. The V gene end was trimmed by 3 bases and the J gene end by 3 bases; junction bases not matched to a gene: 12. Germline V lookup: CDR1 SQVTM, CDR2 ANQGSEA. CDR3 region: CSVEVLAGGLQDTGELFF. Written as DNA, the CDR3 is TGCAGCGTTGAGGTGTTAGCGGGGGGGCTTCAGGACACCGGGGAGCTGTTTTTT.

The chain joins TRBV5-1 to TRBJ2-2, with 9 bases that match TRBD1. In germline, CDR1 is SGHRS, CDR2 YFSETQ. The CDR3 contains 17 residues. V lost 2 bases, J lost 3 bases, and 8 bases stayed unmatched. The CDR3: CASSFTRTGAYTGELFF. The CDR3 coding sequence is TGCGCCAGCAGCTTCACCCGGACAGGGGCATACACCGGGGAGCTGTTTTTT.

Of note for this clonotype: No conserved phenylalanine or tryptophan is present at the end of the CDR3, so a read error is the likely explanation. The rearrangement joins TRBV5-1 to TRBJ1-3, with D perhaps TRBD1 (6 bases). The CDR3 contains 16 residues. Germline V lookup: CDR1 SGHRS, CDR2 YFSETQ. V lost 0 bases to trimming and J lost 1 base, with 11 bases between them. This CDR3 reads CASSLEGTPSGNTIYY. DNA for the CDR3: TGCGCCAGCAGCTTGGAAGGGACACCATCTGGAAACACCATATATTAT.

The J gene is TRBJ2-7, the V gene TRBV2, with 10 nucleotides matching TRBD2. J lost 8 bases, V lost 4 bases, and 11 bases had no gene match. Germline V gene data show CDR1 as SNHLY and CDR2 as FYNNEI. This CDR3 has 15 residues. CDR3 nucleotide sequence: TGTGCCAGCAGTGGAAGGGTAGCGGGGGGCTCCAAGCAGTACTTC. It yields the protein CASSGRVAGGSKQYF.